The TCR beta chain described here comes from a study of shared clonotypes between healthy human individuals. The investigators split CD4+ cells into a CD45RA+ naive subset and a CD45RA-negative memory subset. Replicate PCRs for sorted subsets used about 200 ng DNA; this equaled 30,000 to 35,000 T cell genomes. Clones were sequenced by immunoSEQ multiplex PCR, and TCRdb holds only the in-frame ones, with some missing. The sample shows about a million clones, under 80% of them seen only once. The table lists this clone with a few counts. Its antigen is currently unknown. Study-wide points: Genetic and exposure-history diversity was limited by the few donors. Relative to memory subsets, naive subsets generally showed larger estimated richness.

Germline CDR1 and CDR2: MDHEN and SYDVKM. Trimming removed 8 bases from V and 4 bases from J, with 18 bases in between. The length of the CDR3 is 14 residues. The source of this sequence is a man between 18 and 35 years old in good health. Sequences were obtained from memory CD4+ T cells sorted from blood. The sample's subset: CD45RA-negative fraction. This chain joins TRBV28 and TRBJ2-7; D is ambiguous. Here the CDR3 DNA reads TGTGCCAGCTTAAGCAGAATGGACGGGTACGAGCAGTACTTC. It translates to CASLSRMDGYEQYF.